A selection of T cell receptor beta chains follows, all from one sample in a study of radiotherapy plus CTLA-4 blockade in lung cancer. The method was immunoSEQ multiplex PCR; TCRdb's version includes in-frame clones alone and lacks a portion of them. The sample has roughly 50,000 clones; about 88% are singletons. The input for sequencing was peripheral blood, taken from a patient treated with radiotherapy plus ipilimumab. These receptor sequences come from a human donor with non-small cell lung cancer whose response to radiotherapy plus ipilimumab could not be evaluated. Both conserved end residues are part of each CDR3. For some rows the clone size is stated as once, few or many, or as a class when expanded; others skip it.

>TRBV19|.|TRBJ2-3
CASSLAGTSSTDTQYF
>TRBV5-1|.|TRBJ2-1
CASSRHPRGRHRNEQFF
>TRBV9|.|TRBJ2-1
CASSVAGQGANEQFF
>TRBV19|once|TRBJ2-3
CASATSGSGTDTQYF
>TRBV6-5|.|TRBJ1-1
CASSYSTPEATEAFF
>TRBV11-2|.|TRBJ2-1
CAPPSGSTMRQFF
>TRBV4-3|.|TRBJ1-4
CASSQVGQGGEKLFF
>TRBV28|.|TRBJ1-1
CASRTHRGGRTEAFF
>TRBV21-1|.|TRBJ2-5
CASSKAVRVLRRKETQYF
>TRBV28|.|.
CASSRLPYEQYF
>TRBV7-9|.|TRBJ2-7
CASSYAGTSYEQYF
>TRBV15|once|TRBJ2-3
CATSPGLAGTDTQYF
>TRBV27|.|TRBJ2-5
CASSYSGTVQETQYF
>TRBV30|once|TRBJ1-2
CAWSDQQSLLTTNYGYTF
>TRBV6-4|few|TRBJ2-5
CASSRDTQGAQYF
>TRBV27|.|TRBJ2-1
CASSPDRAGPYNEQFF
>TRBV19|few|TRBJ1-4
CASREAGGTNEKLFF
>TRBV7-9|once|TRBJ2-6
CASSPRGQHSGANVLTF
>TRBV29-1|.|TRBJ1-1
CSGTRGPKAEAFF
>TRBV27|.|TRBJ1-5
CASSRSGFSNQPQHF
>TRBV5-5|.|TRBJ2-7
CASSPIGTSSYEQYF
>TRBV10-3|.|TRBJ2-7
CAISDGTALYEQYF
>TRBV11-2|.|TRBJ2-3
CASSSTRLAGRTDTQYF
>TRBV25-1|.|TRBJ2-1
CATLSGRGPNEQFF
>TRBV18|.|TRBJ2-7
CASSPRRVGDHKYEQCF
>TRBV5-1|.|TRBJ1-4
CASSLGGDEKLFF
>TRBV5-4|.|TRBJ1-6
CASSFKDREHSPLHF
>TRBV7-9|.|TRBJ2-3
CASSFVQQGRTDTQYF
>TRBV11-2|.|TRBJ2-5
CASSLDVGLVQETQYF
>TRBV6-5|.|TRBJ1-4
CASSYRGRGNEKLFF
>TRBV11-2|.|TRBJ2-5
CASSLRGGVETQYF
>TRBV9|.|TRBJ2-2
CASSVLAGSGGELFF
>TRBV7-9|.|TRBJ1-1
CASSSYTGGGTEAFF
>TRBV19|.|TRBJ1-6
CASSIPGQGSDSPLHF
>TRBV7-2|.|.
CASSLARRLGVAYEQYF
>TRBV5-4|.|TRBJ1-3
CASSLSQGVAGNTIYF
>TRBV19|.|TRBJ1-6
CASSIESSYNSPLHF
>TRBV10-3|.|TRBJ1-4
CAISGGGRNEKLFF
>TRBV4-1|few|TRBJ2-2
CASSHLGTSGGLNTGELFF
>TRBV10-1|.|TRBJ2-6
CASSERDRVLSVGANVLTF
>TRBV4-3|.|TRBJ2-5
CASSQTGGQETQYF
>TRBV25-1|.|TRBJ2-5
CASSVLQGAQKETQYF
>TRBV19|.|TRBJ1-2
CASGDRINYGYTF
>TRBV13|.|TRBJ2-7
CASSPRHYEQYF
>TRBV5-1|.|TRBJ2-1
CASSFPGYNEQFF
>TRBV27|.|TRBJ1-1
CASSLSRGEAFF
>TRBV2|.|TRBJ1-5
CASSYQGQSNQPQHF
>TRBV7-9|few|TRBJ1-2
CASSSTLAVGYTF
>TRBV5-6|.|TRBJ1-5
CASSSGGIGQPQHF
>TRBV5-1|.|TRBJ1-1
CASSAGTEAFF
>TRBV10-3|.|TRBJ2-1
CAISVTSGSLNSYNEQFF
>TRBV7-8|.|TRBJ1-3
CASSITGGTGNTIYF